This T cell receptor beta chain was recorded in a study of blood T cell repertoires in COVID-19. Germline assignment: CDR1 MDHEN and CDR2 SYDVKM. CDR3 length: 17 residues. V was clipped by 4 bases and J by 0 bases, with 16 bases between them. The authors' processing: Amplification of reference gene primers provided the estimated nucleated cell counts. The table came from immunoSEQ multiplex PCR; TCRdb's copy has only in-frame clones and leaves some out. For V, J and clone size, that table is used; D and trimming come from the DNA. The sample lists about 410,000 clones, roughly 91% seen once, with 0.55% to 0.75% in the top ten.

The receptor's source is a man between 18 and 29 years old who had recovered from COVID-19. V gene TRBV28 combines with J gene TRBJ2-1; D perhaps matches TRBD2 (6 bases). Sequenced: PBMCs or T cells enriched from blood (not recorded which). For the CDR3, the DNA is TGTGCCAGCAGTTCTAGACTAGTAGGGAGCTCCTACAATGAGCAGTTCTTC. Its protein product is CASSSRLVGSSYNEQFF.